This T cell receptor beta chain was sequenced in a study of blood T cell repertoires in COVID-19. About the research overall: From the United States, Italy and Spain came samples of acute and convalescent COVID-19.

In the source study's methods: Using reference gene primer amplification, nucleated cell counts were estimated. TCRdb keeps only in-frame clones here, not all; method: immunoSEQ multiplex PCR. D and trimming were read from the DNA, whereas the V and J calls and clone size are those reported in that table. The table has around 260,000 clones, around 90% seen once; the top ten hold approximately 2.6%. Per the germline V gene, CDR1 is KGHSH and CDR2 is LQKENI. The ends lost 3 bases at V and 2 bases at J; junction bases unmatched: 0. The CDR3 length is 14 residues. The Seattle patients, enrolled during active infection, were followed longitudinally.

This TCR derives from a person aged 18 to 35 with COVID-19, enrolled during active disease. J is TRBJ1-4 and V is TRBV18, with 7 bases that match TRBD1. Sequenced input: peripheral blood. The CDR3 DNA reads TGTGCCAGCTCACCGACAGGGACTAATGAAAAACTGTTTTTT. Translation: CASSPTGTNEKLFF.